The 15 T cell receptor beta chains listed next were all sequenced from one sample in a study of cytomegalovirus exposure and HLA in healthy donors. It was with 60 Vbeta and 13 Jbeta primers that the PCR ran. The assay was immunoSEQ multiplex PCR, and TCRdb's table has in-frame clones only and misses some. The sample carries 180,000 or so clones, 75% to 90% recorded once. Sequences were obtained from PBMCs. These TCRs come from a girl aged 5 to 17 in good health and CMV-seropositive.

The CDR3 region is CATSRGGPGGLKIYTGELFF. In DNA, the CDR3 is TGTGCCACCAGCAGAGGAGGACCGGGAGGGCTAAAAATCTACACCGGGGAGCTGTTTTTT. The chain links TRBV15 to TRBJ2-2; the match to TRBD2 covers 8 bases. Per the germline V gene, CDR1 is LNHNV and CDR2 is YYDKDF (reference sequence). There are 20 residues in the CDR3. V dropped 1 base and J dropped 3; count of bases not matched to a gene: 16.

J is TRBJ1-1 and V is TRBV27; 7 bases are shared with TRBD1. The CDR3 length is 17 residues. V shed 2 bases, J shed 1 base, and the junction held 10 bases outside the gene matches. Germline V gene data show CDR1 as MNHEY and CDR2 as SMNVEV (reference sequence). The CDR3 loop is CASSLRSTGVRNTEAFF. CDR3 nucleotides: TGTGCCAGCAGTTTACGATCTACAGGGGTGCGGAACACTGAAGCTTTCTTT.

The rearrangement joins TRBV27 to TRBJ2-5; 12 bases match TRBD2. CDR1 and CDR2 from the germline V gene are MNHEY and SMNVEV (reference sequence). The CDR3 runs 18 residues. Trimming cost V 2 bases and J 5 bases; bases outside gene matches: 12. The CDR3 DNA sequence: TGTGCCAGCAGTTTACTAGGCCTAGCGGGAGGGCCGGGGGAGACCCAGTACTTC. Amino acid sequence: CASSLLGLAGGPGETQYF.

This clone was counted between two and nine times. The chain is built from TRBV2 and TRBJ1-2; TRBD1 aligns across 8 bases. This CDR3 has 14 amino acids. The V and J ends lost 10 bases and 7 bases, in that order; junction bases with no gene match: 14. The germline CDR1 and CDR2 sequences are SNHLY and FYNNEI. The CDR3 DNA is TGTGCCAATCCTCAGGGGCAGGGGGCGTCTGGCTACACCTTC. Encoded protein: CANPQGQGASGYTF.

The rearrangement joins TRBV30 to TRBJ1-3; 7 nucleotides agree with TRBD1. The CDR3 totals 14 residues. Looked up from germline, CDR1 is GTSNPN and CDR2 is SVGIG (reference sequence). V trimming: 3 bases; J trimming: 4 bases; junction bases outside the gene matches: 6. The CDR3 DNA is TGTGCCTGGAGAGACAGGGCATCAGGAAACACCATATATTTT. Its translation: CAWRDRASGNTIYF.

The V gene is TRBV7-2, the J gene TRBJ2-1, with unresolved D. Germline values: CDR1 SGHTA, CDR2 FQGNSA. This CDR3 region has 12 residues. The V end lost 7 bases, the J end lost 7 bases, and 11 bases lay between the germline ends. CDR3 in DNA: TGTGCCAGCAACCTGGCCGGGAATGAGCAGTTCTTC. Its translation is CASNLAGNEQFF.

Written as DNA, the CDR3 is TGCAGCGTTGAAGGGACAGGGGTCTCCTACAATGAGCAGTTCTTC. This sequence encodes CSVEGTGVSYNEQFF. The V and J genes are TRBV29-1 and TRBJ2-1, with 9 bases lining up with TRBD1. This CDR3 is built from 15 residues. CDR1 is SQVTM, CDR2 ANQGSEA, per germline. V shed 1 base and J 0 bases; nucleotides not matched to a gene: 1.

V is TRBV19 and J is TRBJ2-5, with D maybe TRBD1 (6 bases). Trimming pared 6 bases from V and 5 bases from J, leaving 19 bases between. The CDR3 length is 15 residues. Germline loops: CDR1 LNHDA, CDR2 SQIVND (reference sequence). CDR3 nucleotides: TGTGCCAGTAGACCTATTACAGGGAGAGGGGAGACCCAGTACTTC. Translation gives CASRPITGRGETQYF.

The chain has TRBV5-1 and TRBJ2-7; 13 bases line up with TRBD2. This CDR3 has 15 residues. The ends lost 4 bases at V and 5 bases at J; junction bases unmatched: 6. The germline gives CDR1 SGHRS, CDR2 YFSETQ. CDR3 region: CASSRTSGRADEQYF. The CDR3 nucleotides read TGCGCCAGCAGCAGAACTAGCGGGAGGGCCGACGAGCAGTACTTC.

The CDR3 spells CAWSGDRGLFVGSNQPQHF. As DNA, the CDR3 is TGTGCCTGGAGTGGCGACAGGGGGCTTTTCGTTGGGAGCAATCAGCCCCAGCATTTT. This chain joins TRBV30 and TRBJ1-5; 10 nucleotides line up with TRBD1. CDR3 size: 19 residues. The V segment lost 1 base and the J segment 1 base; nucleotides outside the gene matches: 13. The germline V gene has CDR1 GTSNPN and CDR2 SVGIG (reference sequence).

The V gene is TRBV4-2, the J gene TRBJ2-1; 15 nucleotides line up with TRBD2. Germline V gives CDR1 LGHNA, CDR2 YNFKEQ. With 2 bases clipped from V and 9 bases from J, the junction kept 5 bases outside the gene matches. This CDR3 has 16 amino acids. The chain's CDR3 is CASSQTRGLAGGEQFF. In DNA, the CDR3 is TGTGCCAGCAGCCAAACGCGGGGACTAGCGGGAGGTGAGCAGTTCTTC.

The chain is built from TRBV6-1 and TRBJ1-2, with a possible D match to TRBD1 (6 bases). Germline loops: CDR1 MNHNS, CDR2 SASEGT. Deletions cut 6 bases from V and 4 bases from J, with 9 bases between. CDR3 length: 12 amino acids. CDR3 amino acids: CASRQGIYGYTF. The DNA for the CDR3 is TGTGCCAGCAGACAGGGAATCTATGGCTACACCTTC.

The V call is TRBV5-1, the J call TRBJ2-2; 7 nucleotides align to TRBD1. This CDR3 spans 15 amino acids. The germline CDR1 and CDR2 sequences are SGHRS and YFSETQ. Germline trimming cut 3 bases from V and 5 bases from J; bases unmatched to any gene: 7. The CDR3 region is CASSSQGPGTGELFF. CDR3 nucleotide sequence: TGCGCCAGCAGCTCACAGGGGCCGGGGACCGGGGAGCTGTTTTTT.

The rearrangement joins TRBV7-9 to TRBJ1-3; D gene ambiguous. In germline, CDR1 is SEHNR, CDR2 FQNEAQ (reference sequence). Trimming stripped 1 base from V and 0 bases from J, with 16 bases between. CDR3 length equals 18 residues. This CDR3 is CASSLGDVWASSGNTIYF. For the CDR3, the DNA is TGTGCCAGCAGCTTAGGTGATGTATGGGCAAGCTCTGGAAACACCATATATTTT.

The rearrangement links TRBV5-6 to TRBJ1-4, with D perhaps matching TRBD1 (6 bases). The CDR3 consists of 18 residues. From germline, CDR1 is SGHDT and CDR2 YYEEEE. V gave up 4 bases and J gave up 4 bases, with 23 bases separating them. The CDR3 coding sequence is TGTGCCAGCAGCGAGATGGACAGACTCAGGAGGTTTAATGAAAAACTGTTTTTT. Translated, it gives CASSEMDRLRRFNEKLFF.